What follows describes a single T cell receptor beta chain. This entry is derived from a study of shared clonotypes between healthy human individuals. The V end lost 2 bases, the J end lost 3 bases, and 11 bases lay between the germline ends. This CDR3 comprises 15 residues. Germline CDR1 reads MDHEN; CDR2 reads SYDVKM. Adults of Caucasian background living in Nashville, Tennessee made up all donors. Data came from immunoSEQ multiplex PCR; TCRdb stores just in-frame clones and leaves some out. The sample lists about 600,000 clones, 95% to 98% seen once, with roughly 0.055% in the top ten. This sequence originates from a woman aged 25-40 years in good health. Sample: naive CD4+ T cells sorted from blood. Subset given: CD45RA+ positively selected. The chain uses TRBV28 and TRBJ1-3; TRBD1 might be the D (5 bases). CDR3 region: CASSLGGSYGNTIYF. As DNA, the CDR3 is TGTGCCAGCAGTTTAGGGGGGTCGTATGGAAACACCATATATTTT.